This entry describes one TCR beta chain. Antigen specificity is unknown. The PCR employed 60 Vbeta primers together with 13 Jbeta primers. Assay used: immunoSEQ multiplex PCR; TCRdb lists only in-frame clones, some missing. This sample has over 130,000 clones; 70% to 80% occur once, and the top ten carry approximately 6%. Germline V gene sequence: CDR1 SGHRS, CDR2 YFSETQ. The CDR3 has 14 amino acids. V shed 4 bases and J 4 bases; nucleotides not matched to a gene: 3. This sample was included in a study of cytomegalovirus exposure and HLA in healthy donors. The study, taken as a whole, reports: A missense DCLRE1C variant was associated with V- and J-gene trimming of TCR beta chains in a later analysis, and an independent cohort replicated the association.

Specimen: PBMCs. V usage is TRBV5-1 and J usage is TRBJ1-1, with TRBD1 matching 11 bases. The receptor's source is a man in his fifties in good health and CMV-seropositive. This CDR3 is CASSPGQGGTEAFF. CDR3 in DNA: TGCGCCAGCAGCCCGGGACAGGGGGGCACTGAAGCTTTCTTT.